The source of this TCR beta chain is a study of T cells expressing NK-cell markers. Reanalyzing the 5' RACE reads, TCRdb keeps one entry per CDR3 protein, without DNA. The table counts about 21,000 distinct CDR3 sequences; roughly 61% lies in the top ten. Overall study findings and caveats: HCMV specificity was not established for the expanded NKG2C+ T cell clones.

Germline V gene lookup returns CDR1 SNHLY and CDR2 FYNNEI. The CDR3 runs to 15 residues. As to this clonotype: Its cognate antigen is unknown.

V is TRBV2 and J is TRBJ1-6. This receptor was obtained from a man aged 18-70 years in good health. Source material: blood T cells: a sorted CD56 or NKG2C T cell subset, CD4+ or CD8+ T cells, or bulk PBMC T cells (not recorded which). The CDR3 spells CASSLTARGGMSLHF.